What follows describes a single T cell receptor beta chain. This record comes from a study of cytomegalovirus exposure and HLA in healthy donors. Germline V lookup: CDR1 LNHNV, CDR2 YYDKDF (reference sequence). Trimming cost V 3 bases and J 5 bases; bases outside gene matches: 11. This CDR3 has 16 amino acids. The PCR used 60 Vbeta and 13 Jbeta primers. TCRdb's copy holds only in-frame clones and misses some; the assay was immunoSEQ multiplex PCR. The sample records fewer than 150,000 clones, approximately 79% being singletons. This sequence was found in a man aged 40-49 years in good health and CMV-seropositive. The V call is TRBV15, the J call TRBJ2-5; 8 nucleotides align to TRBD1. Sequencing was carried out using PBMCs. The chain's CDR3 is CATSRTLGQGSETQYF. In DNA, the CDR3 is TGTGCCACCAGCAGGACCCTAGGACAGGGAAGCGAGACCCAGTACTTC.